This T cell receptor (beta chain) was captured in a study of cytomegalovirus exposure and HLA in healthy donors. Study information: In a previous analysis, around 120 million unique TCR beta sequences were found from 150 million to 200 million T cells. An early data release held 80 million or so unique TCRs from HLA-typed donors.

The donors were healthy bone marrow donors. Germline V CDR1 and CDR2: MNHNY, SVGAGI (reference sequence). This CDR3 has 14 residues. Trimming at V came to 5 bases and at J to 2 bases, leaving 4 bases not matched to a gene. Vbeta (60) and Jbeta (13) primers were used in the PCR. Assay used: immunoSEQ multiplex PCR; TCRdb lists only in-frame clones, some missing. The data show about 54,000 clones, and the top ten clones hold approximately 7%. The receptor comes from a woman between 40 and 50 years old in good health and CMV-seronegative. The chain employs TRBV6-6 and TRBJ2-7; 9 positions agree with TRBD2. Sequenced input: PBMCs. The CDR3 region has the DNA TGTGCCAGCAGTGCAATAGCGGGGGCCTACGAGCAGTACTTC. Translating it yields CASSAIAGAYEQYF.